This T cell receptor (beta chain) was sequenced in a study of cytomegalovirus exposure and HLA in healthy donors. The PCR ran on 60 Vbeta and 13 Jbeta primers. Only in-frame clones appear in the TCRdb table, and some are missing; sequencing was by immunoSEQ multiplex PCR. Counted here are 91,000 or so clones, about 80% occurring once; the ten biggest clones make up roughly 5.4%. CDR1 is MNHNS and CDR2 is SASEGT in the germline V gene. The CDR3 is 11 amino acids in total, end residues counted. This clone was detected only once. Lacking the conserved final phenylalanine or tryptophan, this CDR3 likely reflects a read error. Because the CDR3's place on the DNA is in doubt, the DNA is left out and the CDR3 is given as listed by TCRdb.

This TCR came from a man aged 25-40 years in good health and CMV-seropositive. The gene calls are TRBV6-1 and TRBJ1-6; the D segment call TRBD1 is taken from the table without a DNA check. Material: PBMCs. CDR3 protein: CASHSPPDRRG.